The clone carrying this T cell receptor (beta chain) was observed once. Its specificity is not known. TCRdb keeps only in-frame clones here, not all; method: immunoSEQ multiplex PCR. This sample has about 80,000 clones, with roughly 89% found just once. The data are from a study of brain T cells in children with intractable seizures. Study-wide findings and caveats: HCMV serostatus was not known, and viral specificity came from CDR3 similarity only. Pre- and post-surgery blood differed in depth, so pre-surgery absences may be undersampling.

Only cases whose brain tissue showed the highest T cell transcript signatures were sequenced. Pre-surgery treatment included at least one anti-epileptic drug. This material consisted of peripheral blood, taken at surgery. The TCR originated in a girl under 10 years old with Rasmussen encephalitis and intractable seizures.

Here the CDR3 reads CATSRSGTGGRDTEAFF. The CDR3, as DNA: TGTGCCACCAGCAGATCAGGGACAGGGGGAAGAGACACTGAAGCTTTCTTT. This chain links TRBV15 with TRBJ1-1; TRBD1 matches at 11 bases. The CDR3 consists of 17 residues. V was clipped by 2 bases and J by 3 bases; unmatched bases: 8. Germline V gives CDR1 LNHNV, CDR2 YYDKDF (reference sequence).